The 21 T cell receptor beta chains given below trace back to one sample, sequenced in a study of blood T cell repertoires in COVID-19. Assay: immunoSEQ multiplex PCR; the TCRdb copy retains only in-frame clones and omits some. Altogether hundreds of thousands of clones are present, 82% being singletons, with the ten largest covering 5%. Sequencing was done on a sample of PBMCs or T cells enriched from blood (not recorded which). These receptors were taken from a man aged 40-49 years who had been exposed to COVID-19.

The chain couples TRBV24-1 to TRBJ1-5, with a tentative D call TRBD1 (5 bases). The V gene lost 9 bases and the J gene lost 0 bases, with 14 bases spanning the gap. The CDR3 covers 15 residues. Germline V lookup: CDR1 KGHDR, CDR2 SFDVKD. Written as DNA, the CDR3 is TGTGCCACCCGTCTCCAGGGCTCTAGCAATCAGCCCCAGCATTTT. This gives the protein CATRLQGSSNQPQHF.

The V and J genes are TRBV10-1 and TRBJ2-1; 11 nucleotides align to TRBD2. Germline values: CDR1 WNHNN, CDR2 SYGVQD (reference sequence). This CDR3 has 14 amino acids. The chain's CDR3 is CAGLSGRAGNEQFF. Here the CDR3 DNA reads TGCGCAGGCCTTAGCGGGAGGGCGGGCAATGAGCAGTTCTTC.

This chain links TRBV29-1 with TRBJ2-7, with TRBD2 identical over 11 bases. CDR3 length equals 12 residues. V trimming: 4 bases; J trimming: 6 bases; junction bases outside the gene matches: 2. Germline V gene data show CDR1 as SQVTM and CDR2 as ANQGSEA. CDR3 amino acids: CSVAGLAGEQYF. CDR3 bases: TGCAGCGTTGCTGGACTAGCGGGCGAGCAGTACTTC.

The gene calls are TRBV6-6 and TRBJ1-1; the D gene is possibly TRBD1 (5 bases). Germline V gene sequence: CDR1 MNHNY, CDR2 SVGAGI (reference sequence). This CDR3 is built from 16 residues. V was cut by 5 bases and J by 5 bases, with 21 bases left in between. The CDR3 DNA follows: TGTGCCAGCAGTCGCGAAGCGGGACGTGGTATGACTGAAGCTTTCTTT. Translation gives CASSREAGRGMTEAFF.

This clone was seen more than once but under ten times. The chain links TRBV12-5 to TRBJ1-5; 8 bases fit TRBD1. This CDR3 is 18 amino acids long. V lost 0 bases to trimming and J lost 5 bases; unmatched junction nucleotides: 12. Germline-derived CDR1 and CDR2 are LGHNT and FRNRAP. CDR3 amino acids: CASGLVPYDRGRDQPQHF. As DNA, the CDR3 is TGTGCTAGTGGTTTGGTACCCTATGACAGGGGTCGTGATCAGCCCCAGCATTTT.

CDR3 residues: CASSSGNQPQHF. CDR3 bases: TGTGCCAGCAGCTCAGGCAATCAGCCCCAGCATTTT. This rearrangement joins TRBV7-6 to TRBJ1-5; D remains ambiguous. V lost 4 bases to trimming and J lost 2 bases, with 3 bases between them. The CDR3 spans 12 residues. The germline gives CDR1 SGHVS, CDR2 FNYEAQ.

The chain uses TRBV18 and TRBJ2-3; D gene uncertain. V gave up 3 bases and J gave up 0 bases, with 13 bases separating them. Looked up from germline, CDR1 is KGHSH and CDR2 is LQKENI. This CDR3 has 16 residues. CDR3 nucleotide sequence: TGTGCCAGCTCACCCCCCGCGGATACTAGCACAGATACGCAGTATTTT. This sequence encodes CASSPPADTSTDTQYF.

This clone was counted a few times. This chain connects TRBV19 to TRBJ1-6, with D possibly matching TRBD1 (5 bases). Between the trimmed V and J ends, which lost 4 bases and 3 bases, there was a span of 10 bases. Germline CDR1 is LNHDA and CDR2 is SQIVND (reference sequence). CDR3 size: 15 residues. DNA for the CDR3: TGTGCCAGTAGTACTCGAGACAGCTATAATTCACCCCTCCACTTT. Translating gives CASSTRDSYNSPLHF.

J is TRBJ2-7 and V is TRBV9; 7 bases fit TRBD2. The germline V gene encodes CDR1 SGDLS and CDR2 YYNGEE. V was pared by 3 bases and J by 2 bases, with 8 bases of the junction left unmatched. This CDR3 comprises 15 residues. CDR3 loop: CASSGRAGVPYEQYF. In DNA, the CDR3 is TGTGCCAGCAGCGGAAGGGCGGGGGTCCCCTACGAGCAGTACTTC.

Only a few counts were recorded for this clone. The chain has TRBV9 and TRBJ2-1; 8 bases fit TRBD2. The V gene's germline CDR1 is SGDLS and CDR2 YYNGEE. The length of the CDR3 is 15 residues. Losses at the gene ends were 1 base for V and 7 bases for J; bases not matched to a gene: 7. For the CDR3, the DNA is TGTGCCAGCAGCGTAATGTCTAGCGGGTATAATGAGCAGTTCTTC. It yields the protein CASSVMSSGYNEQFF. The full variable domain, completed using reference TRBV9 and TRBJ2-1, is DSGVTQTPKHLITATGQRVTLRCSPRSGDLSVYWYQQSLDQGLQFLIQYYNGEERAKGNILERFSAQQFPDLHSELNLSSLELGDSALYFCASSVMSSGYNEQFFGPGTRLTVL.

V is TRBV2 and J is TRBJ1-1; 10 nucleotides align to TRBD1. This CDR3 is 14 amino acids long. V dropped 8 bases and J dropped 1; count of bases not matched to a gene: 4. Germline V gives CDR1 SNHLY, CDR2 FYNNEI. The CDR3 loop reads CASARDRGNTEAFF. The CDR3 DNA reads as TGTGCCAGCGCCCGGGACAGGGGGAACACTGAAGCTTTCTTT.

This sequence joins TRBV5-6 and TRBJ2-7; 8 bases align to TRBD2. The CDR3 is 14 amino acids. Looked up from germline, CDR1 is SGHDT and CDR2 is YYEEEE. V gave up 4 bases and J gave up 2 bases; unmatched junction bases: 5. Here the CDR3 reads CASSGVAGTYEQYF. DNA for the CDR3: TGTGCCAGCAGCGGTGTAGCGGGGACCTACGAGCAGTACTTC.

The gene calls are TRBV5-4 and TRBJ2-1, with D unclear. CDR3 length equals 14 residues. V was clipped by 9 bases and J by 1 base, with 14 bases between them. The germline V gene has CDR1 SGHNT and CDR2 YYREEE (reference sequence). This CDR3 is CAISKVKSYNEQFF. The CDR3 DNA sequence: TGTGCCATCTCTAAAGTAAAGTCCTACAATGAGCAGTTCTTC.

CDR3 nucleotide sequence: TGTGCCAGCAGCATGGGACAGTCCGGCACAGATACGCAGTATTTT. Translation gives CASSMGQSGTDTQYF. V usage is TRBV6-5 and J usage is TRBJ2-3, with 7 bases identical to TRBD1. The CDR3 covers 15 residues. The ends lost 6 bases at V and 1 base at J; junction bases unmatched: 7. Germline CDR1 and CDR2: MNHEY and SVGAGI.

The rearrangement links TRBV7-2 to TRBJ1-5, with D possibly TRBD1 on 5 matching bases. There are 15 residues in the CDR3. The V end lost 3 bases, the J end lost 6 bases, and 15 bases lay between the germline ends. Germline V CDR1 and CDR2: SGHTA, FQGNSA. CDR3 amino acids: CASSFWQGFGQPQHF. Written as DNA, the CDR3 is TGTGCCAGCAGCTTTTGGCAGGGTTTCGGTCAGCCCCAGCATTTT.

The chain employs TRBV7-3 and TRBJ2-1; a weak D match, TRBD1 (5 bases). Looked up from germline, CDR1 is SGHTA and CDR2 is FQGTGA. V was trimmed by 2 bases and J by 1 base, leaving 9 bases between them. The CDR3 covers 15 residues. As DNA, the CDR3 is TGTGCCAGCAGCTTATTTGCAGGGTCCTACAATGAGCAGTTCTTC. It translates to CASSLFAGSYNEQFF.

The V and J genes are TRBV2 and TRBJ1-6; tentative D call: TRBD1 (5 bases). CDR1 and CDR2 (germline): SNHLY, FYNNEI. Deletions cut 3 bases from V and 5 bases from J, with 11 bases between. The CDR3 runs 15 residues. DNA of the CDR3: TGTGCCAGCAGTGAGGGAGGGGCGAATAATTCACCCCTCCACTTT. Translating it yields CASSEGGANNSPLHF. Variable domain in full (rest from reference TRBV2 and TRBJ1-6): EPEVTQTPSHQVTQMGQEVILRCVPISNHLYFYWYRQILGQKVEFLVSFYNNEISEKSEIFDDQFSVERPDGSNFTLKIRSTKLEDSAMYFCASSEGGANNSPLHFGNGTRLTVT.

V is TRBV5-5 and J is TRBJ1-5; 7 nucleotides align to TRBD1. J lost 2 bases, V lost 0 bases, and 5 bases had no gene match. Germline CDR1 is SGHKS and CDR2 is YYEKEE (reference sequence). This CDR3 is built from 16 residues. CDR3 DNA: TGTGCCAGCAGCTTGGAGGGGGCGCACGGCAATCAGCCCCAGCATTTT. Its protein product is CASSLEGAHGNQPQHF.

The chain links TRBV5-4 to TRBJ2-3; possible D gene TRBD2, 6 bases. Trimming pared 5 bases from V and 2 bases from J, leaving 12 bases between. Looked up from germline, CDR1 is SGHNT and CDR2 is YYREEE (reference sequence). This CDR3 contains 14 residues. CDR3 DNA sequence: TGTGCCAGCAGTTTAGGAGGGGACACAGATACGCAGTATTTT. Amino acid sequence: CASSLGGDTDTQYF. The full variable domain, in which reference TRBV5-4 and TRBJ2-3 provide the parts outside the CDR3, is ETGVTQSPTHLIKTRGQQVTLRCSSQSGHNTVSWYQQALGQGPQFIFQYYREEENGRGNFPPRFSGLQFPNYSSELNVNALELDDSALYLCASSLGGDTDTQYFGPGTRLTVL.

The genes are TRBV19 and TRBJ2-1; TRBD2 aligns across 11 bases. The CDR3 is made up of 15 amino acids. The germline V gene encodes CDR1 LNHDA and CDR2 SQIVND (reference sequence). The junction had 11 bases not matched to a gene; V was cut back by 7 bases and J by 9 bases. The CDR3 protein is CASTGTSGILGEQFF. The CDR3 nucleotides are TGTGCCAGTACTGGGACTAGCGGTATCCTAGGTGAGCAGTTCTTC.

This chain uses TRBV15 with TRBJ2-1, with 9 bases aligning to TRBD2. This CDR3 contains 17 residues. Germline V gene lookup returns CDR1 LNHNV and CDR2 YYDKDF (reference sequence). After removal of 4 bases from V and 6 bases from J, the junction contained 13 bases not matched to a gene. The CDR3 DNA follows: TGTGCCACCAGCAAAGGGGCAAGCGGGAGGATCTCCAATGAGCAGTTCTTC. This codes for CATSKGASGRISNEQFF.